The 8 T cell receptor beta chains below all came from one sample that was sequenced in a study of T-cell memory formation after mild COVID-19. MiXCR was run by TCRdb on the 5' RACE reads, yielding one entry per CDR3 protein. The sample consists of about 450,000 distinct CDR3 sequences, about 25% of them appearing once. The specimen sequenced was PBMCs or a T cell subset sorted from them (not recorded which). The receptor set was obtained from an adult woman who had mild COVID-19 (a few samples of this study predate the infection). Cell type and time point are not known.

This clonotype was observed a handful of times. The chain has TRBV12-3 or TRBV12-4 and TRBJ2-7; no definite D call. This CDR3 comprises 11 residues. Trimming removed 7 bases from V and 6 bases from J, with 10 bases in between. The CDR3 loop reads CASTSWGEQYF. CDR3 bases: TGTGCCAGCACCTCTTGGGGCGAGCAGTACTTC.

The chain carries TRBV9 and TRBJ1-2; D is perhaps TRBD1 (5 bases). V lost 6 bases and J 6 bases, leaving 18 bases between the germline ends. The CDR3 has 14 amino acids. Germline V lookup: CDR1 SGDLS, CDR2 YYNGEE. This CDR3 reads CASTSFRQGHGYTF. The CDR3 DNA follows: TGTGCCAGCACCTCCTTCCGCCAGGGCCATGGCTACACCTTC.

The chain uses TRBV29-1 and TRBJ2-7; 9 bases are shared with TRBD1. Germline CDR1 reads SQVTM; CDR2 reads ANQGSEA. The CDR3 runs 15 residues. J lost 1 base, V lost 6 bases, and 10 bases had no gene match. The CDR3 nucleotides are TGCAGCGTGGAAAGGACAGGGGAGGTATCCTACGAGCAGTACTTC. Its protein is CSVERTGEVSYEQYF.

The rearrangement joins TRBV12-3 or TRBV12-4 to TRBJ2-7, with unresolved D. The V gene lost 3 bases and the J gene lost 3 bases, with 15 bases spanning the gap. This CDR3 spans 15 amino acids. This chain's CDR3 is CASSLSPSRYYEQYF. CDR3 bases: TGTGCCAGCAGTTTGTCGCCCTCGAGATACTACGAGCAGTACTTC.

The chain joins TRBV29-1 to TRBJ2-7; perhaps TRBD2 as D (6 bases). CDR1 is SQVTM and CDR2 is ANQGSEA in the germline V gene. There are 13 residues in the CDR3. Trimming left V 4 bases short and J 3 bases short, with 13 bases between. The chain's CDR3 is CSVGGGEIYEQYF. In DNA, the CDR3 is TGCAGCGTTGGGGGCGGGGAGATCTACGAGCAGTACTTC.

The V and J genes are TRBV18 and TRBJ2-7; 8 positions match TRBD2. The CDR3 totals 16 residues. V shed 3 bases, J shed 6 bases, and the junction held 13 bases outside the gene matches. CDR1 and CDR2 from the germline V gene are KGHSH and LQKENI. The DNA for the CDR3 is TGTGCCAGCTCACCCCGGGGGGGGCTGGCGGTTACCGAGCAGTACTTC. Protein: CASSPRGGLAVTEQYF.

The V call is TRBV3-1, the J call TRBJ2-3, with 13 bases aligning to TRBD2. V lost 4 bases and J lost 5; bases outside the gene matches: 6. The germline CDR1 and CDR2 sequences are LGHDT and YNNKEL (reference sequence). This CDR3 has 16 residues. The CDR3 protein is CASSPTSGGAGDTQYF. The CDR3 bases are TGTGCCAGCAGCCCAACTAGCGGGGGGGCCGGAGATACGCAGTATTTT.

This clonotype was detected only a few times. J is TRBJ2-7 and V is TRBV29-1; TRBD2 aligns across 7 bases. This CDR3 region has 14 residues. CDR1 and CDR2 (germline): SQVTM, ANQGSEA. V shed 7 bases and J 2 bases; nucleotides not matched to a gene: 11. The CDR3 region is CSASSGGVPYEQYF. DNA for the CDR3: TGCAGCGCCTCATCTGGGGGGGTTCCCTACGAGCAGTACTTC.